This TCR beta chain was found in a study of blood T cell repertoires in COVID-19. Whole-study context: Material from acute and convalescent COVID-19 was sourced from the United States, Italy and Spain.

The V and J ends lost 5 bases and 4 bases respectively, with 6 bases between them. The length of the CDR3 is 12 residues. Germline V gene lookup returns CDR1 SGHRS and CDR2 YFSETQ. Original processing methods: The assay estimated nucleated cells by amplifying reference gene primers. TCRdb keeps only in-frame clones here, not all; method: immunoSEQ multiplex PCR. V and J calls and clone size are given by that table; D and trimming were obtained from the DNA. The sample shows some 100,000 clones, 88% of them seen only once. The receptor's source is a woman between 65 and 79 years old with acute or convalescent COVID-19. Material: peripheral blood. The chain links TRBV5-1 to TRBJ2-2; no clear D. Here the CDR3 reads CASRDTTGELFF. The CDR3 DNA reads TGCGCCAGCAGAGACACCACCGGGGAGCTGTTTTTT.